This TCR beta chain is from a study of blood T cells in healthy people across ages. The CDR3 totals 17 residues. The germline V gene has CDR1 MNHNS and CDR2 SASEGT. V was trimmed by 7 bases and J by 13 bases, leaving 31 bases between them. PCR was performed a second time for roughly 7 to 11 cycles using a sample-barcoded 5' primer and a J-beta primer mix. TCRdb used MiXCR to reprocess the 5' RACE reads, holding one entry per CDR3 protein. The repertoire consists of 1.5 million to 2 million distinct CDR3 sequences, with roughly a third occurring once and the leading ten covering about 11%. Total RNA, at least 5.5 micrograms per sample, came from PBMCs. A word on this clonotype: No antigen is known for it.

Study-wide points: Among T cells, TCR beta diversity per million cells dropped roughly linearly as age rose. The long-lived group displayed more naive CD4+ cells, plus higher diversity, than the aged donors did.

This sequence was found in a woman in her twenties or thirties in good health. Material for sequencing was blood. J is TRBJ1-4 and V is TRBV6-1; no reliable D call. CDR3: CASNQRKTTGVPVGLFF. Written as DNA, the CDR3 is TGTGCCAGCAATCAAAGGAAGACAACCGGGGTTCCCGTCGGACTGTTTTTT.